The TCR beta chain described here comes from a study of tumor and adjacent non-tumor tissue in lung cancer. Study-wide background: Aged roughly 30 to 76 years, patients included under 13 men and 4 or 5 women with stage I to III disease. Findings and caveats of the study: Normal lung showed higher cumulative top 100 clone frequency than tumor.

Worth noting for this clonotype: Its antigen remains unidentified.

RNA was extracted from bulk tissue without any cell sorting. Distant lung tissue was collected more than 3 cm away from the tumor edge. V shed 7 bases and J shed 10 bases, with 25 bases lying between them. The CDR3 consists of 14 residues. Germline V gene sequence: CDR1 SQVTM, CDR2 ANQGSEA. Three rounds of nested PCR, following a modified ARM-PCR protocol, produced the TCRbeta library. TCRdb reprocessed the multiplex PCR reads with MiXCR, giving one entry per CDR3 protein. The sample yields around 82,000 distinct CDR3 sequences, roughly 80% seen once. Input material: distant non-tumor lung tissue. The origin of this receptor is a man aged 60 to 69 with non-small cell lung cancer. The chain is built from TRBV29-1 and TRBJ1-2, with D perhaps matching TRBD1 (5 bases). The CDR3 sequence: CSADRSGIHHVYTF. DNA for the CDR3: TGCAGCGCTGATAGGTCAGGGATTCACCACGTCTACACCTTC.